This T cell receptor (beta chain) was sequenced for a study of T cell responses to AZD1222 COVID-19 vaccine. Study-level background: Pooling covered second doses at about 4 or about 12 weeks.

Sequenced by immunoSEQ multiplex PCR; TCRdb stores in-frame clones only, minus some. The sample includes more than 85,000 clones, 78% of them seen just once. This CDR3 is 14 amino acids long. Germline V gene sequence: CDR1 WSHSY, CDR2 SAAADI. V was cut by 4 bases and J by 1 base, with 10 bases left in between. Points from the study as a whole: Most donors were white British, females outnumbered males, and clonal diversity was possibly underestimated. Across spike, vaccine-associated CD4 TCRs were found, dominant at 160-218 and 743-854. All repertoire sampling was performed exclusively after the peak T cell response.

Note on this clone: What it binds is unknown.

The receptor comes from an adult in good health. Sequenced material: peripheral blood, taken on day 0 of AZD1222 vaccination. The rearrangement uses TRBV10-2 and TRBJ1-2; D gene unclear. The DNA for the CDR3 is TGCGCCAGCAGTGGGGTCAGACGTAACTATGGCTACACCTTC. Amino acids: CASSGVRRNYGYTF.